Listed below are T cell receptor beta chains from one sample, sequenced in a study of control samples from healthy donors and cancer patients. The method was immunoSEQ multiplex PCR; TCRdb's version includes in-frame clones alone and lacks a portion of them. The table records roughly 64,000 clones, less than 95% of them present only once. Sample: PBMCs. Receptor source: a woman in her 50s with colorectal cancer. The CDR3 runs from the conserved cysteine through the conserved F or W. A D gene is named only where the DNA matches it firmly. Part of the rows lack a size; the others show once, few, many or a class for expanded clones.

j_gene: TRBJ2-5
abundance: .
d_gene: TRBD2
v_gene: TRBV2
CDR3aa: CASRSLVSGGAMETQYF
CDR3nt: TGTGCCAGCAGGAGCCTTGTTAGCGGGGGGGCAATGGAGACCCAGTACTTC

j_gene: TRBJ2-5
abundance: .
d_gene: .
v_gene: TRBV11-1
CDR3aa: CASSLAPGRGGTQYF
CDR3nt: TGTGCCAGCAGCTTAGCACCGGGACGGGGAGGGACCCAGTACTTC

j_gene: TRBJ1-3
abundance: .
d_gene: .
v_gene: TRBV3-1/TRBV3-2
CDR3aa: CASSQGQRPGNTIYF
CDR3nt: TGTGCCAGCAGCCAAGGGCAGCGTCCTGGAAACACCATATATTTT

j_gene: TRBJ1-5
abundance: .
d_gene: TRBD1
v_gene: TRBV7-2
CDR3aa: CASSLAGHRGQRRGQPQHF
CDR3nt: TGTGCCAGCAGCTTAGCGGGGCACAGGGGGCAAAGACGAGGTCAGCCCCAGCATTTT

j_gene: TRBJ2-2
abundance: .
d_gene: .
v_gene: TRBV5-1
CDR3aa: CASSLRPATNTGELFF
CDR3nt: TGCGCCAGCAGCTTGCGGCCCGCTACGAACACCGGGGAGCTGTTTTTT

j_gene: TRBJ2-5
abundance: .
d_gene: TRBD1
v_gene: TRBV7-9
CDR3aa: CASSEGQGWVETQYF
CDR3nt: TGTGCCAGCAGCGAGGGACAGGGGTGGGTGGAGACCCAGTACTTC

j_gene: TRBJ2-1
abundance: once
d_gene: TRBD2
v_gene: TRBV10-2
CDR3aa: CASRVAGGYNEQFF
CDR3nt: TGCGCCAGCAGGGTAGCGGGGGGTTACAATGAGCAGTTCTTC

j_gene: TRBJ2-7
abundance: .
d_gene: TRBD2
v_gene: TRBV5-1
CDR3aa: CASSLAAGAPHEQYF
CDR3nt: TGCGCCAGCAGCTTGGCAGCGGGGGCACCCCACGAGCAGTACTTC

j_gene: TRBJ1-1
abundance: .
d_gene: .
v_gene: TRBV30
CDR3aa: CAWSVWGLGNTEAFF
CDR3nt: TGTGCCTGGAGTGTCTGGGGCCTGGGGAACACTGAAGCTTTCTTT

j_gene: TRBJ1-5
abundance: .
d_gene: .
v_gene: TRBV6-5
CDR3aa: CASSTGTRNQPQHF
CDR3nt: TGTGCCAGCAGCACCGGGACAAGAAATCAGCCCCAGCATTTT

j_gene: TRBJ2-7
abundance: .
d_gene: TRBD2
v_gene: TRBV27
CDR3aa: CASSPSSGENTYEQYF
CDR3nt: TGTGCCAGCAGTCCCTCTAGCGGGGAAAACACCTACGAGCAGTACTTC

j_gene: TRBJ2-5
abundance: few
d_gene: TRBD2
v_gene: TRBV7-9
CDR3aa: CASSSRLAGGEETQYF
CDR3nt: TGTGCCAGCAGCTCCCGACTAGCGGGGGGGGAAGAGACCCAGTACTTC

j_gene: TRBJ2-1
abundance: .
d_gene: TRBD2
v_gene: TRBV5-6
CDR3aa: CASSSHTSGLNSYNEQFF
CDR3nt: TGTGCCAGCAGCTCACACACTAGCGGGCTAAATTCCTACAATGAGCAGTTCTTC

j_gene: TRBJ2-5
abundance: .
d_gene: .
v_gene: TRBV30
CDR3aa: CAWSTLGYQETQYF
CDR3nt: TGTGCCTGGAGTACCCTGGGGTACCAAGAGACCCAGTACTTC

j_gene: TRBJ2-7
abundance: .
d_gene: TRBD2
v_gene: TRBV7-7
CDR3aa: CASSFASGGSYEQYF
CDR3nt: TGTGCCAGCAGCTTTGCTAGCGGGGGCTCCTACGAGCAGTACTTC

j_gene: TRBJ2-3
abundance: .
d_gene: .
v_gene: TRBV10-3
CDR3aa: CAISGQGGLGPDTQYF
CDR3nt: TGTGCCATCAGTGGCCAGGGGGGGTTGGGTCCAGATACGCAGTATTTT

j_gene: TRBJ2-5
abundance: .
d_gene: .
v_gene: TRBV29-1
CDR3aa: CSVEAGEETQYF
CDR3nt: TGCAGCGTTGAAGCAGGGGAAGAGACCCAGTACTTC

j_gene: TRBJ2-3
abundance: .
d_gene: .
v_gene: TRBV14
CDR3aa: CASSQVLRTDTQYF
CDR3nt: TGTGCCAGCAGCCAAGTCCTTCGCACAGATACGCAGTATTTT

j_gene: TRBJ1-4
abundance: once
d_gene: .
v_gene: TRBV5-1
CDR3aa: CASSLEGFNEKLFF
CDR3nt: TGCGCCAGCAGCTTGGAAGGGTTTAATGAAAAACTGTTTTTT

j_gene: TRBJ1-1
abundance: .
d_gene: .
v_gene: TRBV29-1
CDR3aa: CSVYYGGVGAFF
CDR3nt: TGCAGCGTGTACTACGGAGGGGTGGGAGCTTTCTTT

j_gene: TRBJ2-3
abundance: .
d_gene: .
v_gene: TRBV5-3
CDR3aa: CARSLAVMGDTQYF
CDR3nt: TGTGCCAGAAGCTTGGCCGTTATGGGTGATACGCAGTATTTT

j_gene: TRBJ1-3
abundance: .
d_gene: .
v_gene: TRBV5-1
CDR3aa: CASSVSGESGNTIYF
CDR3nt: TGCGCCAGCAGCGTGTCAGGGGAGTCTGGAAACACCATATATTTT

j_gene: TRBJ2-7
abundance: .
d_gene: TRBD2
v_gene: TRBV2
CDR3aa: CASSALAGGSYEQYF
CDR3nt: TGTGCCAGCAGTGCACTAGCGGGGGGCTCCTACGAGCAGTACTTC

j_gene: TRBJ2-7
abundance: .
d_gene: TRBD1
v_gene: TRBV5-1
CDR3aa: CASSSRQGQYEQYF
CDR3nt: TGCGCCAGCAGCTCACGACAGGGTCAGTACGAGCAGTACTTC

j_gene: TRBJ2-6
abundance: .
d_gene: .
v_gene: TRBV7-2
CDR3aa: CASSLATPGANVLTF
CDR3nt: TGTGCCAGCAGCTTAGCGACCCCTGGGGCCAACGTCCTGACTTTC

j_gene: TRBJ2-5
abundance: .
d_gene: TRBD1
v_gene: TRBV5-1
CDR3aa: CASSYRGLQETQYF
CDR3nt: TGCGCCAGCAGCTACAGGGGGCTACAAGAGACCCAGTACTTC

j_gene: TRBJ2-4
abundance: .
d_gene: .
v_gene: TRBV5-1
CDR3aa: CASSLEGYGARRSNIQYF
CDR3nt: TGCGCCAGCAGCTTGGAAGGGTACGGGGCCCGTAGGTCCAACATTCAGTACTTC

j_gene: TRBJ2-1
abundance: .
d_gene: .
v_gene: TRBV10-3
CDR3aa: CAIAASVNEQFF
CDR3nt: TGTGCCATCGCGGCTAGCGTCAATGAGCAGTTCTTC

j_gene: TRBJ1-2
abundance: .
d_gene: .
v_gene: TRBV29-1
CDR3aa: CSVDTATGYGYTF
CDR3nt: TGCAGCGTTGATACCGCGACAGGTTATGGCTACACCTTC

j_gene: TRBJ2-5
abundance: .
d_gene: .
v_gene: TRBV2
CDR3aa: CASSTRQQETQYF
CDR3nt: TGTGCCAGCAGTACCCGACAGCAAGAGACCCAGTACTTC

j_gene: TRBJ1-2
abundance: .
d_gene: .
v_gene: TRBV7-2
CDR3aa: CASSLGQVHGYTF
CDR3nt: TGTGCCAGCAGCCTAGGACAAGTCCATGGCTACACCTTC

j_gene: TRBJ2-7
abundance: .
d_gene: TRBD1
v_gene: TRBV7-9
CDR3aa: CASSLDEQGHEQYF
CDR3nt: TGTGCCAGCAGCTTAGACGAACAGGGGCACGAGCAGTACTTC

j_gene: TRBJ2-3
abundance: .
d_gene: .
v_gene: TRBV5-4
CDR3aa: CASGARITGAGTDTQYF
CDR3nt: TGTGCCAGCGGAGCCCGAATAACGGGGGCCGGCACAGATACGCAGTATTTT

j_gene: TRBJ2-5
abundance: .
d_gene: .
v_gene: TRBV9
CDR3aa: CASSASAGLIETQYF
CDR3nt: TGTGCCAGCAGCGCAAGCGCGGGACTCATTGAGACCCAGTACTTC

j_gene: TRBJ1-1
abundance: once
d_gene: .
v_gene: TRBV28
CDR3aa: CASSLWEEAFF
CDR3nt: TGTGCCAGCAGTTTATGGGAAGAAGCTTTCTTT

j_gene: TRBJ1-3
abundance: .
d_gene: .
v_gene: TRBV6-1
CDR3aa: CASSEFEGPPGNTIYF
CDR3nt: TGTGCCAGCAGTGAATTTGAGGGACCTCCTGGAAACACCATATATTTT

j_gene: TRBJ2-1
abundance: .
d_gene: .
v_gene: TRBV15
CDR3aa: CATSREGLSDYGVPREQFF
CDR3nt: TGTGCCACCAGCAGAGAAGGACTGAGCGATTACGGCGTCCCCCGTGAGCAGTTCTTC

j_gene: TRBJ2-5
abundance: .
d_gene: .
v_gene: TRBV27
CDR3aa: CASSLSRVGGLETQYF
CDR3nt: TGTGCCAGCAGTTTATCTCGGGTAGGGGGATTAGAGACCCAGTACTTC

j_gene: TRBJ2-7
abundance: .
d_gene: TRBD2
v_gene: TRBV2
CDR3aa: CASRWRLAGGEQYF
CDR3nt: TGTGCCAGCAGATGGCGTCTAGCGGGGGGCGAGCAGTACTTC

j_gene: TRBJ1-2
abundance: .
d_gene: .
v_gene: TRBV27
CDR3aa: CASRMDGGSNYGYTF
CDR3nt: TGTGCCAGCAGGATGGATGGGGGCTCTAACTATGGCTACACCTTC

j_gene: TRBJ2-5
abundance: .
d_gene: .
v_gene: TRBV9
CDR3aa: CASSSGQTQETQYF
CDR3nt: TGTGCCAGCAGCAGCGGACAGACACAAGAGACCCAGTACTTC

j_gene: TRBJ2-3
abundance: .
d_gene: .
v_gene: TRBV5-1
CDR3aa: CASSTNIRESSTDTQYF
CDR3nt: TGCGCCAGCAGCACCAACATCCGGGAAAGCAGCACAGATACGCAGTATTTT

j_gene: TRBJ2-3
abundance: .
d_gene: TRBD2
v_gene: TRBV28
CDR3aa: CASSLTSRTDTQYF
CDR3nt: TGTGCCAGCAGCCTGACTAGCCGCACAGATACGCAGTATTTT

j_gene: TRBJ2-3
abundance: .
d_gene: .
v_gene: TRBV28
CDR3aa: CASNHFFTDTQYF
CDR3nt: TGTGCCAGCAACCATTTTTTCACAGATACGCAGTATTTT

j_gene: TRBJ1-1
abundance: few
d_gene: .
v_gene: TRBV12-3/TRBV12-4
CDR3aa: CASSFLGAEAFF
CDR3nt: TGTGCCAGCAGTTTTCTGGGGGCTGAAGCTTTCTTT

j_gene: TRBJ1-1
abundance: .
d_gene: TRBD1
v_gene: TRBV27
CDR3aa: CASSFNHRDRVRTEAFF
CDR3nt: TGTGCCAGCAGTTTTAACCACCGGGACAGGGTTCGGACTGAAGCTTTCTTT

j_gene: TRBJ2-6
abundance: .
d_gene: .
v_gene: TRBV4-1
CDR3aa: CASSQESATTGANVLTF
CDR3nt: TGCGCCAGCAGCCAAGAGTCGGCTACGACCGGGGCCAACGTCCTGACTTTC

j_gene: TRBJ1-6
abundance: .
d_gene: .
v_gene: TRBV5-1
CDR3aa: CASSLVGGNSPLHF
CDR3nt: TGCGCCAGCAGCTTGGTGGGGGGGAATTCACCCCTCCACTTT

j_gene: TRBJ1-3
abundance: .
d_gene: .
v_gene: TRBV28
CDR3aa: CASSLLGLPSGNTIYF
CDR3nt: TGTGCCAGCAGTTTATTGGGCCTGCCCTCTGGAAACACCATATATTTT

j_gene: TRBJ2-1
abundance: once
d_gene: TRBD2
v_gene: TRBV18
CDR3aa: CASSLGLAVSSYNEQFF
CDR3nt: TGTGCCAGCTCACTGGGACTAGCGGTTAGCTCCTACAATGAGCAGTTCTTC